The T cell receptor beta chain described here comes from a study of cytomegalovirus exposure and HLA in healthy donors. Study information: In an earlier analysis, approximately 120 million unique TCR beta sequences were found from approximately 190 million T cells.

PCR used 60 Vbeta primers and 13 Jbeta primers. Sequenced by immunoSEQ multiplex PCR; TCRdb stores in-frame clones only, minus some. The sample consists of 140,000 to 150,000 clones, about 61% of them appearing once. This clone was found once. Its antigen is unknown. Regarding the study as a whole: The number of N-insertions in an Asian-associated ancestry cluster was reportedly below the approximately 690-donor mean in a later analysis.

Each donor's status was that of a healthy bone marrow donor. With V trimmed by 2 bases and J by 2 bases, 3 bases remained unmatched. CDR1 and CDR2 from the germline V gene are KGHSH and LQKENI. The CDR3 sequence is 15 residues long. The clonotype originates from a male donor in good health and CMV-seronegative. J is TRBJ1-3 and V is TRBV18, with 7 bases fitting TRBD1. The sequenced sample was PBMCs. The CDR3 DNA reads TGTGCCAGCTCACCAGACAGGGCTGCTGGAAACACCATATATTTT. Its translation is CASSPDRAAGNTIYF.